This is a list of T cell receptor beta chains from one sample in a study of T cells in localized non-small cell lung cancer. Measured with immunoSEQ multiplex PCR; TCRdb has only the in-frame clones, and not every one. Of tens of thousands of clones in the sample, 75% to 90% were seen once. This specimen was peripheral blood mononuclear cells, taken before any cancer treatment. The receptors stem from a man aged 40 to 75 with stage III lung adenocarcinoma. Both conserved end residues are part of each CDR3. Each record gives: J gene, V gene, D gene, clone size, CDR3 DNA, CDR3 protein. The D gene is left open where the match is weak. Clone size, where shown, is once, few, many, or a class for clones that have expanded.

>TRBJ2-5|TRBV6-5|NA|NA
TGTGCCACTAACGCTCGGGGAGAGACCCAGTACTTC
CATNARGETQYF
>TRBJ1-1|TRBV4-1|NA|NA
TGCGCCAGCATCTCCCCGGGTAAGGATGCTTTCTTT
CASISPGKDAFF
>TRBJ2-2|TRBV5-4|NA|many
TGTGCCAGCACTGAGGGAGGCGGCACCGGGGAGCTGTTTTTT
CASTEGGGTGELFF
>TRBJ1-1|TRBV6-6|TRBD1|NA
TGTGCCAGCATTAGGACAGGGGGGACTGAAGCTTTCTTT
CASIRTGGTEAFF
>TRBJ2-1|TRBV9|NA|NA
TGTGCCAGCAGCATAGGGATGGGCGGGGATGAGCAGTTCTTC
CASSIGMGGDEQFF
>TRBJ1-5|TRBV7-5|NA|NA
TGTGTCAGAAGCTTAGAGGGGCTCCAGGGGAATCAGCCCCAGCATTTT
CVRSLEGLQGNQPQHF
>TRBJ2-1|TRBV27|TRBD1|NA
TGTGCCAGCAGTTACGCAGGGGGTTACAATGAGCAGTTCTTC
CASSYAGGYNEQFF
>TRBJ2-7|TRBV6-5|TRBD2|NA
TGTGCCAGCAGTTACTCGCGGGGGGCCGGTTACGAGCAGTACTTC
CASSYSRGAGYEQYF
>TRBJ1-5|TRBV19|TRBD1|NA
TGTGCCAGTAGTCTAACAGGGGGCGACGATAGCAATCAGCCCCAGCATTTT
CASSLTGGDDSNQPQHF
>TRBJ2-7|TRBV7-3|TRBD1|NA
TGTGCCAGCAGCTTCAGAGTAACAGGGGACGAGCAGTACTTC
CASSFRVTGDEQYF
>TRBJ1-5|TRBV9|NA|few
TGTGCCAGCAGCGTAGGGGTCCTTGGCAATCAGCCCCAGCATTTT
CASSVGVLGNQPQHF
>TRBJ2-3|TRBV6-5|TRBD2|NA
TGTGCCAGCAGTTACGTAGCGGGGGGCCTCACAGATACGCAGTATTTT
CASSYVAGGLTDTQYF
>TRBJ1-5|TRBV5-6|TRBD1|NA
TGTGCCAGCAGCTTGTTTTCCAGGGGGGACCAGCCCCAGCATTTT
CASSLFSRGDQPQHF
>TRBJ1-1|TRBV27|NA|NA
TGTGCCAGCAGTTTCGGGGGGTTGAACACTGAAGCTTTCTTT
CASSFGGLNTEAFF
>TRBJ1-4|TRBV2|NA|NA
TGTGCCAGCAGTGTGGAGAGGCTTGGCCTGGAACTGTTTTTT
CASSVERLGLELFF
>TRBJ2-7|TRBV9|NA|NA
TGTGCCAGCAGCCCCCCCGGGGGCAAGTCCTACGAGCAGTACTTC
CASSPPGGKSYEQYF
>TRBJ1-4|TRBV5-1|TRBD1|NA
TGCGCCAGCAGCTCAGGGGGCGGGGATGAAAAACTGTTTTTT
CASSSGGGDEKLFF
>TRBJ2-7|TRBV6-4|NA|NA
TGTGCCAGCAGTGATTTCCCAGGGAACGAGCAGTACTTC
CASSDFPGNEQYF
>TRBJ1-2|TRBV7-6|TRBD1|NA
TGTGCCAGCAGCCCCCAGGACAGGGGAGACTATGGCTACACCTTC
CASSPQDRGDYGYTF
>TRBJ1-3|TRBV2|NA|NA
TGTGCCAGCAGTGGACAGACCTCTACCACAGGCACCATATATTTT
CASSGQTSTTGTIYF
>TRBJ1-2|TRBV19|TRBD1|NA
TGTGCCAGTAGTATCGGCAGGGGGAACTATGGCTACACCTTC
CASSIGRGNYGYTF
>TRBJ2-1|TRBV5-1|TRBD1|NA
TGCGCCAGCAGCGCGGACAGGGGGTTGTACAATGAGCAGTTCTTC
CASSADRGLYNEQFF
>TRBJ1-1|TRBV7-9|TRBD1|NA
TGTGCCAGCAGTACCCAGGGGGGGAGTGTATCTGAAGCTTTCTTT
CASSTQGGSVSEAFF
>TRBJ2-7|TRBV5-1|TRBD2|NA
TGCGCCAGCAGCCCCCTCCCCGGGAGGGCCTACGAGCAGTACTTC
CASSPLPGRAYEQYF
>TRBJ2-2|TRBV7-6|NA|NA
TGTGCCAGCAGCTTCACAGCGGCCGGGGAGCTGTTTTTT
CASSFTAAGELFF
>TRBJ2-2|TRBV7-3|TRBD2|NA
TGTGCCAGCAGCCTCGGGATAGCGGGAGGGGAGCTGTTTTTT
CASSLGIAGGELFF
>TRBJ2-6|TRBV9|NA|NA
TGTGCCAGCAGCTCCCAGGGCTCTGGGGCCAACGTCCTGACTTTC
CASSSQGSGANVLTF
>TRBJ1-4|TRBV19|TRBD1|NA
TGTGCCAGCAGAAATGGGGACAGCCTAAATGAAAAACTGTTTTTT
CASRNGDSLNEKLFF
>TRBJ1-4|TRBV30|TRBD1|NA
TGTGCCTGCCATCCCGGGACAGCCCTAGAAAAACTGTTTTTT
CACHPGTALEKLFF
>TRBJ2-1|TRBV9|TRBD2|NA
TGTGCCAGCAGCGTAGCTCAACTAGCGGGAAGGGGTAATGAGCAGTTCTTC
CASSVAQLAGRGNEQFF
>TRBJ1-2|TRBV5-1|TRBD1|NA
TGCGCCAGCAGCGCGACAGGGGCCTATGGCTACACCTTC
CASSATGAYGYTF
>TRBJ2-5|TRBV7-2|TRBD2|few
TGTGCCAGCAGCTACAGTAGCGGGAGGAAAGAGACCCAGTACTTC
CASSYSSGRKETQYF
>TRBJ2-7|TRBV7-9|TRBD2|once
TGTGCCAGCAGCTTTTTAGCGGGATCATACGAGCAGTACTTC
CASSFLAGSYEQYF
>TRBJ1-1|TRBV12-5|TRBD1|few
TGTGCTAGTGACTCACGGACAGGGAGGGCTTTCTTT
CASDSRTGRAFF
>TRBJ2-6|TRBV11-1|TRBD2|few
TGTGCCAGCATCCGCGGGACTAGCGGGGGGGCATCTGGGGCCAACGTCCTGACTTTC
CASIRGTSGGASGANVLTF
>TRBJ2-1|TRBV7-9|NA|NA
TGTGCCAGCAGCTTAGGAGGCAGCTTAGGATACTTTTCCTACAATGAGCAGTTCTTC
CASSLGGSLGYFSYNEQFF
>TRBJ1-1|TRBV6-1|NA|once
TGTGCCAGCAGTGAAGCAGACAGGAAAGCTTTCTTT
CASSEADRKAFF
>TRBJ1-4|TRBV19|NA|NA
TGTGCCAGTAGCGTCAGTAGGGATGAAAAACTGTTTTTT
CASSVSRDEKLFF
>TRBJ2-7|TRBV5-1|NA|NA
TGCGCCAGCAGCCCGATAGTCGGCAGCTCCTACGAGCAGTACTTC
CASSPIVGSSYEQYF
>TRBJ2-1|TRBV11-2|TRBD2|NA
TGTGCCAGCAGCTTTACGACTAGCGGGGACTACAATGAGCAGTTCTTC
CASSFTTSGDYNEQFF
>TRBJ1-2|TRBV27|NA|NA
TGTGCCAGCAGTTTAGCCGGACCATACTATGGCTACACCTTC
CASSLAGPYYGYTF
>TRBJ2-7|TRBV7-9|TRBD1|NA
TGTGCCAGCAGCCCCACTCCCGGGACAGCCTCCTACGAGCAGTACTTC
CASSPTPGTASYEQYF